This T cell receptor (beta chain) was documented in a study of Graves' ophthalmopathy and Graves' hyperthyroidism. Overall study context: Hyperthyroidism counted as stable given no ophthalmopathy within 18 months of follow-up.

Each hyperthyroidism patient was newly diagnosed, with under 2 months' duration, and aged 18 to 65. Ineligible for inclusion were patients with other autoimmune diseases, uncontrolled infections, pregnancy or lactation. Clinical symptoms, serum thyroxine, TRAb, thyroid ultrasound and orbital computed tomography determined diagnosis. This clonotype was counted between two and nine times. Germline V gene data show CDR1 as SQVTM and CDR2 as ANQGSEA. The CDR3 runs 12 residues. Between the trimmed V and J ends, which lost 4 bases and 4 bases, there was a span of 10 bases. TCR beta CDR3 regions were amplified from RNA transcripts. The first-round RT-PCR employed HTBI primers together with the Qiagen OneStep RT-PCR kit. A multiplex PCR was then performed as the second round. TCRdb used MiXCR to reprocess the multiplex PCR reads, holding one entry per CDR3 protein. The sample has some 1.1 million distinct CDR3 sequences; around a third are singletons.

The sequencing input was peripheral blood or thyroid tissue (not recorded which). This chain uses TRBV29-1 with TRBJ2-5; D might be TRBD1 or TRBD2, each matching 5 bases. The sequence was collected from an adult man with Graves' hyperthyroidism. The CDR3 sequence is CSVARDGETQYF. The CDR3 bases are TGCAGCGTTGCCAGGGACGGAGAGACCCAGTACTTC.